In its sample, the clone carrying this T cell receptor beta chain was seen many times. V shed 2 bases, J shed 5 bases, and the junction held 8 bases outside the gene matches. Germline loops: CDR1 MNHEY, CDR2 SVGEGT. This CDR3 is built from 16 residues. TCRdb called the reads again in MiXCR, with one record for every CDR3 protein. The data show approximately 50,000 distinct CDR3 sequences, about 7.3% seen once. This sample stems from a study of patients with pleural tuberculosis. This receptor was obtained from a human donor with pleural tuberculosis. The chain carries TRBV6-2 or TRBV6-3 and TRBJ2-5; 10 nucleotides line up with TRBD2. Here the CDR3 reads CASSYRASGRRETQYF. The DNA for the CDR3 is TGTGCCAGCAGTTACCGGGCTAGCGGGAGACGTGAGACCCAGTACTTC.